These T cell receptor beta chains were read from a single sample in a study of cytomegalovirus exposure and HLA in healthy donors. The table came from immunoSEQ multiplex PCR; TCRdb's copy has only in-frame clones and leaves some out. The top ten clones hold roughly 2.1% of a sample with about 87,000 clones, less than 10% of them seen once. Specimen: PBMCs. These TCRs come from a man in his fifties in good health and CMV-seronegative. The CDR3 runs from the conserved cysteine through the conserved F or W.

v_call cdr3_length cdr3_aa
TRBV6-5 13 CASTSAGQETQYF
TRBV9 16 CASSVDLAGGTDEQFF
TRBV9 15 CASSVQGAPSDTQYF
TRBV6-5 15 CASSWSDRGSYEQYF
TRBV21-1 18 CASSNGVVGRDGTYEQYF
TRBV28 17 CASSPRAVRLANYGYTF
TRBV28 14 CASSSGQGSYGYTF
TRBV5-1 15 CASSLMGQGGEKLFF
TRBV5-1 15 CASSLGTATHTEAFF
TRBV7-9 19 CASSFSGWDRGESSYEQYF
TRBV5-4 15 CASSSSGSVTDTQYF
TRBV6-1 13 CASIRGSPYEQYF
TRBV11-2 13 CASRGLAQETQYF
TRBV5-6 12 CASSPYTDTQYF
TRBV18 14 CASSPAGQSYEQYF
TRBV29-1 15 CSVVSQDRGTYEQYF
TRBV30 14 CAWSRGRMNTEAFF
TRBV19 15 CASIPSHNLIYGYTF
TRBV28 12 CASSWTGYEQYF
TRBV5-5 14 CASSRTGRVEKLFF
TRBV20-1 11 CSAASRNEQFF
TRBV5-1 15 CASSVSSGGTDTQYF
TRBV27 13 CASSLGAGQPQHF
TRBV11-2 16 CASSPGLGSGLIEAFF
TRBV18 13 CASSLDTNTEAFF
TRBV11-1 15 CASSPGTGGLDEQFF
TRBV9 17 CASSVEGEGTSVSEQFF
TRBV5-1 14 CASSSGLGIYEQFF
TRBV27 12 CASSLWGGTQYF
TRBV29-1 13 CSVGTGGIQPQHF
TRBV15 16 CATSLGQALIGDEQYF
TRBV6-5 14 CASRTGGGQGTQYF
TRBV5-1 15 CASSPGTGTTGELFF
TRBV28 14 CASSFIAGRNEQYF
TRBV6-5 15 CASSYSRGSNQPQHF
TRBV6-6 9 CASGHEQFF
TRBV10-3 15 CAISVGQGPQETQYF
TRBV28 16 CASSLIVAGGVYEQYF
TRBV5-1 15 CASSLAEASSYEQYF